Listed below are T cell receptor beta chains from one sample, sequenced in a study of cytomegalovirus exposure and HLA in healthy donors. The assay was immunoSEQ multiplex PCR, and TCRdb's table has in-frame clones only and misses some. The sample has approximately 140,000 clones, more than 75% seen once. What was sequenced was PBMCs. These receptor sequences come from a man younger than 35 in good health and CMV-seropositive. CDR3s include the opening cysteine and the closing phenylalanine or tryptophan. The order of the fields is clone size, D gene, CDR3 length, V gene, J gene, CDR3 DNA, CDR3 protein. A D gene is named only where the DNA matches it firmly. Only some rows state a clone size, as once, few, many or a class for expanded clones.

.,TRBD1,18,TRBV18,TRBJ1-5,TGTGCCAGCTCAACTGGACAGGGGGTATCCTCGAGCAATCAGCCCCAGCATTTT,CASSTGQGVSSSNQPQHF
.,TRBD1,14,TRBV18,TRBJ1-2,TGTGCCAGCTCACCGCGACAGGGCTCCTATGGCTACACCTTC,CASSPRQGSYGYTF
.,TRBD2,15,TRBV4-2,TRBJ2-5,TGTGCCAGCAGCCAAGTCTTAGGGAGGGAGGAGACCCAGTACTTC,CASSQVLGREETQYF
many,.,13,TRBV2,TRBJ1-1,TGTGCCAGCAGGAGGTTCGGGAACACTGAAGCTTTCTTT,CASRRFGNTEAFF
.,TRBD1,14,TRBV10-3,TRBJ2-7,TGTGCCATCAGTGAGGTGACAGGGGGCTGGGAGCAGTACTTC,CAISEVTGGWEQYF
.,.,14,TRBV5-1,TRBJ2-3,TGCGCCAGCAGCAAAGACAGCCTCACAGATACGCAGTATTTT,CASSKDSLTDTQYF
.,TRBD1,17,TRBV18,TRBJ1-1,TGTGCCAGCTCACCACCGGGGACAGGGGTGAGGAACACTGAAGCTTTCTTT,CASSPPGTGVRNTEAFF
once,TRBD2,18,TRBV10-1,TRBJ2-7,TGCGCCAGCAGTGTCTGGCCGAAGAATCAGCGGGGCTCCTACGAGCAGTACTTC,CASSVWPKNQRGSYEQYF
.,TRBD1,14,TRBV2,TRBJ2-2,TGTGCCAGCAGTGACAGGGGGCGCACCGGGGAGCTGTTTTTT,CASSDRGRTGELFF
.,TRBD1,15,TRBV5-6,TRBJ2-5,TGTGCCAGCAGCACGGGACAGGGTTTCCGGGAGACCCAGTACTTC,CASSTGQGFRETQYF
.,TRBD1,15,TRBV27,TRBJ1-6,TGTGCCAGCGGGGGGCCGGACAGGACGTATTCACCCCTCCACTTT,CASGGPDRTYSPLHF
.,.,13,TRBV29-1,TRBJ2-7,TGCAGCGTTGAAGATGACAGCTCCTACGAGCAGTACTTC,CSVEDDSSYEQYF
.,TRBD2,15,TRBV23-1,TRBJ2-3,TGCGCCAGCAGAAAAGGAGCGGGGGGAAGAGATACGCAGTATTTT,CASRKGAGGRDTQYF
.,.,13,TRBV30,TRBJ2-7,TGTGCCTGGAGCTCCGTCAGGGGCGGCGAGCAGTACTTC,CAWSSVRGGEQYF
.,.,15,TRBV15,TRBJ2-1,TGTGCCACCAGCAGTGCTACCCTACAGTACAATGAGCAGTTCTTC,CATSSATLQYNEQFF
.,TRBD2,16,TRBV5-4,TRBJ2-5,TGTGCCAGCAGCTTGGCCGGGAGGGGACCCCAAGAGACCCAGTACTTC,CASSLAGRGPQETQYF
.,.,15,TRBV5-4,TRBJ1-3,TGTGCCAGCAGCTTGGGGCAGGGCCCTGGAAACACCATATATTTT,CASSLGQGPGNTIYF
few,TRBD1,12,TRBV30,TRBJ1-1,TGTGCCTCAAGACAGGGAAGCACTGAAGCTTTCTTT,CASRQGSTEAFF
.,.,16,TRBV18,TRBJ2-2,TGTGCCAGCTCACCGGACTCCCGTGGCCACACCGGGGAGCTGTTTTTT,CASSPDSRGHTGELFF
.,.,15,TRBV5-1,TRBJ2-1,TGCGCCAGCAGCTTGGCTCCAGGGGCCTACAATGAGCAGTTCTTC,CASSLAPGAYNEQFF
few,.,13,TRBV5-6,TRBJ1-3,TGTGCCAGCAGCATAACAGGAGGAAACACCATATATTTT,CASSITGGNTIYF
.,.,11,TRBV20-1,TRBJ2-5,TGCAGTGCACCACGGGGAGAGACCCAGTACTTC,CSAPRGETQYF
.,TRBD1,14,TRBV7-3,TRBJ1-2,TGTGCCAGCAGCCCCTCGGGACAGGGCTATGGCTACACCTTC,CASSPSGQGYGYTF
many,TRBD1,15,TRBV9,TRBJ1-4,TGTGCCAGCAGCCGTCGTGTAGGGGGCAATGAAAAACTGTTTTTT,CASSRRVGGNEKLFF
.,.,15,TRBV18,TRBJ1-1,TGTGCCAGCTCACCACGGGAGAAGATGAACACTGAAGCTTTCTTT,CASSPREKMNTEAFF
.,.,16,TRBV6-7,TRBJ2-4,TGTGCCAGCAGTTACTCGAAGAGGGTGGCCAAAAACATTCAGTACTTC,CASSYSKRVAKNIQYF
once,TRBD1,15,TRBV19,TRBJ1-1,TGTGCCAGTAGTGGTCCCGGGACAGGGACCACTGAAGCTTTCTTT,CASSGPGTGTTEAFF
.,TRBD1,16,TRBV7-2,TRBJ2-3,TGTGCCAGCAGCCCCTGGGACAGGCTGAGCACAGATACGCAGTATTTT,CASSPWDRLSTDTQYF